This section outlines one T cell receptor (beta chain) sequence together with its context. Its target is not known. Other nucleotide sequences in the sample specify the same CDR3. CDR1 and CDR2 (germline): MRHNA, SNTAGT. This CDR3 has 11 amino acids. Trimming removed 6 bases from V and 6 bases from J, with 7 bases in between. The data were taken from a study of shared clonotypes between healthy human individuals. Regarding the study as a whole: The study drew on few donors, limiting represented genetic and exposure-history diversity.

The material for each subset, its genomic DNA, was split evenly across several immunoSEQ plates. TCRdb keeps only in-frame clones here, not all; method: immunoSEQ multiplex PCR. The repertoire includes about 2 million clones, about 95% of them detected once, and roughly 0.13% sits in the top ten. The sequencing sample was made of naive CD4+ T cells sorted from blood. The subset: CD45RA+ positively selected. The gene calls are TRBV6-4 and TRBJ2-3, with unresolved D. The receptor's source is a young man in good health. The CDR3 protein is CASSVGDTQYF. For the CDR3, the DNA is TGTGCCAGCAGCGTCGGGGATACGCAGTATTTT.